These 30 T cell receptor beta chains were sequenced from one sample in a study of shared clonotypes between healthy human individuals. This table comes from immunoSEQ multiplex PCR, and its TCRdb copy is limited to in-frame clones, with some not included. The sample yields 900,000 to 1,200,000 clones, around 82% seen once. Sequencing was done on a sample of memory CD4+ T cells from PBMCs. The subset here: CD45RA-negative fraction. The receptors derive from a man between 18 and 35 years old in good health. Some clones in this sample may be carry-over from other donors' samples.

This chain uses TRBV5-1 with TRBJ2-1, with a tentative D call TRBD2 (5 bases). Trimming stripped 0 bases from V and 2 bases from J, with 9 bases between. From germline, CDR1 is SGHRS and CDR2 YFSETQ. This CDR3 is built from 15 residues. In DNA, the CDR3 is TGCGCCAGCAGCTTGGGAGGGTTAACCTACAATGAGCAGTTCTTC. Its protein is CASSLGGLTYNEQFF. The variable domain in full, completed from reference TRBV5-1 and TRBJ2-1, reads KAGVTQTPRYLIKTRGQQVTLSCSPISGHRSVSWYQQTPGQGLQFLFEYFSETQRNKGNFPGRFSGRQFSNSRSEMNVSTLELGDSALYLCASSLGGLTYNEQFFGPGTRLTVL.

V is TRBV7-6 and J is TRBJ1-2; D gene ambiguous. The germline V gene encodes CDR1 SGHVS and CDR2 FNYEAQ. Trimming took off 1 base at V and 4 bases at J, with 7 bases between the two ends. The CDR3 has 13 residues. Written as DNA, the CDR3 is TGTGCCAGCAGCTTAGGGCAATCCTATGGCTACACCTTC. It yields the protein CASSLGQSYGYTF.

V usage is TRBV4-1 and J usage is TRBJ2-1; TRBD2 aligns across 9 bases. V lost 0 bases, J lost 9 bases, and 6 bases stayed unmatched. The CDR3 has 15 residues. The germline V gene encodes CDR1 MGHRA and CDR2 YSYEKL. CDR3 residues: CASSQDQGTSFEQFF. Here the CDR3 DNA reads TGCGCCAGCAGCCAAGATCAGGGGACTAGCTTTGAGCAGTTCTTC.

The chain has TRBV4-1 and TRBJ2-1; D call uncertain. There are 16 residues in the CDR3. The germline V gene has CDR1 MGHRA and CDR2 YSYEKL. Trimming left V 1 base short and J 5 bases short, with 15 bases between. Here the CDR3 reads CASSQGGARAHNEQFF. CDR3 sequence (DNA): TGCGCCAGCAGCCAAGGCGGCGCTAGGGCCCACAATGAGCAGTTCTTC.

The CDR3 reads CASSLLGPQEKLFF. The CDR3 DNA reads as TGCGCCAGCAGCTTGTTAGGGCCCCAGGAAAAACTGTTTTTT. The J gene is TRBJ1-4, the V gene TRBV5-1; no reliable D call. This CDR3 has 14 amino acids. V shed 1 base and J shed 8 bases, with 12 bases lying between them. CDR1 SGHRS and CDR2 YFSETQ come from the germline V gene.

The gene calls are TRBV2 and TRBJ2-6; D is ambiguous. This CDR3 has 14 residues. Germline lookup yields CDR1 SNHLY and CDR2 FYNNEI. Trimming removed 6 bases at V and 1 base at J, with 7 bases between. The CDR3 DNA follows: TGTGCCAGCAGCCCCCTGTCTGGGGCCAACGTCCTGACTTTC. This sequence encodes CASSPLSGANVLTF.

The chain couples TRBV28 to TRBJ1-5; D is uncertain. V gave up 3 bases and J gave up 6 bases, with 18 bases separating them. Per the germline V gene, CDR1 is MDHEN and CDR2 is SYDVKM. The CDR3 sequence is 16 residues long. CDR3 residues: CASSFIEATRGQPQHF. The CDR3, as DNA: TGTGCCAGCAGTTTTATTGAGGCTACTCGGGGTCAGCCCCAGCATTTT.

The CDR3: CASALGRDTEAFF. The CDR3 nucleotides read TGTGCCAGCGCCCTAGGGAGGGACACTGAAGCTTTCTTT. The rearrangement joins TRBV6-1 to TRBJ1-1; D gene unclear. Germline V gene sequence: CDR1 MNHNS, CDR2 SASEGT. The CDR3 extends over 13 amino acids. V shed 8 bases and J shed 3 bases, with 13 bases lying between them.

The sample holds a few counts of this clone. The chain has TRBV4-1 and TRBJ2-4; 9 positions match TRBD2. The CDR3 loop spans 22 amino acids. Trimming removed 3 bases from V and 0 bases from J; junction bases left unmatched: 21. The V gene's germline CDR1 is MGHRA and CDR2 YSYEKL. The CDR3 protein is CASSQKTGKGGLAGLAKNIQYF. The CDR3, as DNA: TGCGCCAGCAGCCAGAAGACAGGGAAGGGAGGGCTAGCGGGGCTAGCCAAAAACATTCAGTACTTC.

The chain links TRBV2 to TRBJ1-2, with D tentatively TRBD1 (5 bases). Trimming pared 5 bases from V and 6 bases from J, leaving 16 bases between. The CDR3 has 14 residues. The germline V gene encodes CDR1 SNHLY and CDR2 FYNNEI. This chain's CDR3 is CASSLTRDRNGYTF. The CDR3 nucleotides read TGTGCCAGCAGTTTAACCCGGGACCGGAATGGCTACACCTTC.

This chain links TRBV7-2 with TRBJ2-7; D may be TRBD1 (6 bases). The CDR3 length is 15 residues. CDR1 SGHTA and CDR2 FQGNSA come from the germline V gene. V was shortened by 2 bases and J by 7 bases, with 18 bases between the two germline ends. The CDR3 nucleotides read TGTGCCAGCAGCTTAACCGGGACAAGGGGCCAGGAGCAGTACTTC. This encodes CASSLTGTRGQEQYF. Drawing the rest from reference TRBV7-2 and TRBJ2-7, the complete variable domain is GAGVSQSPSNKVTEKGKDVELRCDPISGHTALYWYRQSLGQGLEFLIYFQGNSAPDKSGLPSDRFSAERTGGSVSTLTIQRTQQEDSAVYLCASSLTGTRGQEQYFGPGTRLTVT.

The chain combines TRBV6-1 with TRBJ1-1; no firm D call. Germline values: CDR1 MNHNS, CDR2 SASEGT. The CDR3 loop spans 11 amino acids. Trimming left V 6 bases short and J 5 bases short, with 7 bases between. CDR3 sequence: CASSRGTEAFF. CDR3 DNA: TGTGCCAGCAGCCGTGGGACTGAAGCTTTCTTT.

This chain joins TRBV28 and TRBJ1-6; possibly TRBD1 for D (6 bases). Germline CDR1 reads MDHEN; CDR2 reads SYDVKM. The CDR3 contains 15 residues. V dropped 0 bases and J dropped 3 bases, with 6 bases sitting between them. The CDR3 bases are TGTGCCAGCAGTTTATGGGACAGCTATAATTCACCCCTCCACTTT. The encoded protein is CASSLWDSYNSPLHF.

This clone was counted only a few times. The rearrangement links TRBV7-2 to TRBJ2-7, with TRBD2 matching over 9 bases. The CDR3 is 15 residues long. Germline loops: CDR1 SGHTA, CDR2 FQGNSA. V dropped 3 bases and J dropped 3; count of bases not matched to a gene: 6. The CDR3 region is CASSLTISGSYEQYF. In DNA form, the CDR3 reads TGTGCCAGCAGCTTGACGATTAGCGGGAGCTACGAGCAGTACTTC.

The chain combines TRBV5-1 with TRBJ2-5; D remains ambiguous. The CDR3 covers 15 residues. The ends were cut back, 1 base at V and 0 bases at J, with 10 bases in the middle. Germline values: CDR1 SGHRS, CDR2 YFSETQ. CDR3 coding DNA: TGCGCCAGCAGCTTGAACGGAGTTAACCAAGAGACCCAGTACTTC. Residues: CASSLNGVNQETQYF.

This clone has at least ten counts. The V call is TRBV18, the J call TRBJ2-3, with TRBD1 matching 9 bases. Germline assignment: CDR1 KGHSH and CDR2 LQKENI. CDR3 length: 17 amino acids. With 3 bases clipped from V and 3 bases from J, the junction kept 10 bases outside the gene matches. This chain's CDR3 is CASSPLDRGEVTDTQYF. The CDR3 DNA is TGTGCCAGCTCACCCCTGGACAGGGGCGAGGTGACAGATACGCAGTATTTT.

The J gene is TRBJ2-2, the V gene TRBV18; possibly TRBD1 for D (6 bases). Trimming removed 4 bases at V and 0 bases at J, with 6 bases between. Germline V CDR1 and CDR2: KGHSH, LQKENI. The CDR3 sequence is 14 residues long. The CDR3 loop reads CASSRTANTGELFF. In DNA, the CDR3 is TGTGCCAGCTCACGGACAGCGAACACCGGGGAGCTGTTTTTT.

This clone was seen many times. V and J are TRBV25-1 and TRBJ2-3; D may match TRBD1 or TRBD2 (6 bases each). Trimming left V 2 bases short and J 6 bases short, with 15 bases between. The CDR3 is 15 residues long. CDR1 MGHDK and CDR2 SYGVNS come from the germline V gene. CDR3: CASSEARGGVDTQYF. CDR3 nucleotides: TGTGCCAGCAGTGAAGCCAGGGGAGGTGTCGATACGCAGTATTTT.

This clone was found many times. CDR3 in DNA: TGTGCCAGCAAGGAGGGTCCTCTCAGCAATCGGGAAAAACTGTTTTTT. This codes for CASKEGPLSNREKLFF. This rearrangement joins TRBV28 to TRBJ1-4; no firm D call. The CDR3 totals 16 residues. Germline V lookup: CDR1 MDHEN, CDR2 SYDVKM. The V gene lost 7 bases and the J gene lost 8 bases, with 23 bases spanning the gap.

The CDR3 loop is CASRKSGGDGTYEQYF. The CDR3 nucleotides are TGTGCCAGCAGGAAATCAGGGGGCGACGGTACCTACGAGCAGTACTTC. The chain carries TRBV28 and TRBJ2-7, with 8 bases fitting TRBD1. J was trimmed by 2 bases and V by 6 bases; bases with no gene match: 12. The length of the CDR3 is 16 residues. Germline CDR1 and CDR2: MDHEN and SYDVKM.

CDR3 protein: CASSHPRRQYNEQFF. In DNA, the CDR3 is TGTGCCAGTAGTCACCCTAGAAGGCAGTACAATGAGCAGTTCTTC. This sequence joins TRBV19 and TRBJ2-1; D is unclear. CDR1 is LNHDA, CDR2 SQIVND, per germline (reference sequence). This CDR3 region has 15 residues. The V end was cut by 5 bases, the J end by 4 bases, with 15 bases between.

This clone was detected a few times. The genes are TRBV28 and TRBJ2-1; the D is unclear. The CDR3 is 13 amino acids. V was trimmed by 4 bases and J by 15 bases, leaving 19 bases between them. The germline V gene has CDR1 MDHEN and CDR2 SYDVKM. The CDR3: CASSSLGIAAWFF. The DNA for the CDR3 is TGTGCCAGCAGTTCCCTTGGGATCGCCGCGTGGTTCTTC.

The V call is TRBV28, the J call TRBJ2-7; TRBD2 matches at 7 bases. V gave up 6 bases and J gave up 5 bases; unmatched junction bases: 13. Germline lookup yields CDR1 MDHEN and CDR2 SYDVKM. This CDR3 comprises 15 residues. The CDR3 coding sequence is TGTGCCAGCAGCCCACCCGGGGGGAGGCGGCACGAGCAGTACTTC. It is translated as CASSPPGGRRHEQYF.

As concerns this clone: Additional DNA sequences in this sample encode the identical CDR3. V is TRBV5-1 and J is TRBJ2-3, with 7 bases matching TRBD2. Per the germline V gene, CDR1 is SGHRS and CDR2 is YFSETQ. This CDR3 comprises 15 residues. With 0 bases clipped from V and 0 bases from J, the junction kept 1 base outside the gene matches. In DNA form, the CDR3 reads TGCGCCAGCAGCTTGGTTAGCGGGAGCACAGATACGCAGTATTTT. Its protein is CASSLVSGSTDTQYF.

The chain links TRBV19 to TRBJ1-1, with D possibly TRBD1 on 5 matching bases. V was trimmed by 1 base and J by 0 bases, leaving 9 bases between them. Germline loops: CDR1 LNHDA, CDR2 SQIVND (reference sequence). This CDR3 has 15 residues. The CDR3 nucleotides are TGTGCCAGTAGTATAGGGGGGACTGTGAACACTGAAGCTTTCTTT. It yields the protein CASSIGGTVNTEAFF.

The chain recombines TRBV5-1 with TRBJ1-3; weak D call: TRBD1 (5 bases). This CDR3 spans 16 amino acids. From germline, CDR1 is SGHRS and CDR2 YFSETQ. V lost 0 bases to trimming and J lost 0 bases, with 10 bases between them. The CDR3 sequence is CASSLAAGHSGNTIYF. CDR3 sequence (DNA): TGCGCCAGCAGCTTGGCCGCAGGGCACTCTGGAAACACCATATATTTT.

Many counts were recorded for this clone. Within the sample, other DNA sequences also encode this same CDR3. The V and J genes are TRBV7-3 and TRBJ2-7, with 9 bases matching TRBD2. The CDR3 is made up of 15 amino acids. V trimming: 2 bases; J trimming: 5 bases; junction bases outside the gene matches: 7. In germline, CDR1 is SGHTA, CDR2 FQGTGA. Written as DNA, the CDR3 is TGTGCCAGCAGCTTAGGGACTAGCCCCGGGAACGAGCAGTACTTC. Translated, it gives CASSLGTSPGNEQYF.

The chain couples TRBV5-1 to TRBJ2-2, with D uncertain. The CDR3 is 13 residues long. V lost 3 bases, J lost 6 bases, and 9 bases lay in between. CDR1 SGHRS and CDR2 YFSETQ come from the germline V gene. Written as DNA, the CDR3 is TGCGCCAGCAGCTACTTCGGATCCGGGGAGCTGTTTTTT. Translation gives CASSYFGSGELFF.

The chain employs TRBV27 and TRBJ2-1; 13 bases agree with TRBD2. Trimming took 6 bases from V and 7 from J; bases not matched to a gene: 21. Germline CDR1 MNHEY, CDR2 SMNVEV (reference sequence). The CDR3 is made up of 20 amino acids. The CDR3 bases are TGTGCCAGCAGCATAATTCGGACTAGCGGGAGTATGGGGGTACGGAATGAGCAGTTCTTC. Translation gives CASSIIRTSGSMGVRNEQFF.

The CDR3 nucleotides read TGTGCCAGCAGCTTACGACGGCCTAGCGGGAGGGCCGGCACCGGGGAGCTGTTTTTT. Translated: CASSLRRPSGRAGTGELFF. This chain connects TRBV7-3 to TRBJ2-2; 12 bases map to TRBD2. CDR3 length: 19 residues. Germline loops: CDR1 SGHTA, CDR2 FQGTGA. V shed 2 bases and J 4 bases; nucleotides not matched to a gene: 11.